The rows below give T cell receptor beta chains drawn from one sample of a study of blood T cells in healthy people across ages. MiXCR was run by TCRdb on the 5' RACE reads, yielding one entry per CDR3 protein. The sample lists under 1 million distinct CDR3 sequences, under 45% occurring once. The sequenced material came from blood. The receptors here all came from a man aged 55 to 69 in good health. The CDR3 runs from the conserved cysteine through the conserved F or W. A D gene is named only where the DNA matches it firmly. Size tells how often a clone was seen (once, few, many) or the class of an expanded clone, and some rows leave it out.

14	NA	TRBV28	TRBJ2-5	once	CASSLRGGMVTQYF	TGTGCCAGCAGTTTACGAGGGGGGATGGTGACCCAGTACTTC
15	NA	TRBV9	TRBJ1-5	few	CASSVDQYSNQPQHF	TGTGCCAGCAGCGTAGACCAGTATAGCAATCAGCCCCAGCATTTT
14	NA	TRBV18	TRBJ1-2	NA	CSSSPAGVKDGYTF	TGTTCCAGCTCACCAGCAGGGGTAAAGGATGGCTACACCTTC
15	TRBD2	TRBV2	TRBJ2-1	few	CASSATSGGKNEQFF	TGTGCCAGCAGCGCTACTAGCGGGGGCAAGAATGAGCAGTTCTTC
14	TRBD1	TRBV29-1	TRBJ2-5	NA	CSVEAGQGAREQYF	TGCAGCGTTGAAGCGGGACAGGGGGCCCGGGAGCAGTACTTC
12	TRBD1	TRBV10-3	TRBJ1-2	NA	CAALGQGDGYTF	TGTGCCGCCCTAGGACAGGGAGATGGCTACACCTTC
14	NA	TRBV6-1	TRBJ2-7	NA	CASSEASPGDEQYF	TGTGCCAGCAGTGAAGCATCCCCAGGGGACGAGCAGTACTTC
14	TRBD2	TRBV7-3	TRBJ2-5	few	CASSLKGGGTEQYF	TGTGCCAGCAGCTTAAAAGGCGGGGGAACTGAGCAGTACTTC
14	NA	TRBV29-1	TRBJ2-7	NA	CSVEDRGEGGEQYF	TGCAGCGTTGAAGATAGGGGGGAAGGGGGAGAGCAGTACTTC
14	NA	TRBV5-1	TRBJ2-7	NA	CASSSVQGYYEQYF	TGCGCCAGCAGCTCGGTCCAGGGGTATTACGAGCAGTACTTC
17	NA	TRBV5-1	TRBJ2-7	few	CASSLEPVRSTPYEQYF	TGCGCCAGCAGCTTGGAACCAGTCCGATCCACCCCCTACGAGCAGTACTTC
14	NA	TRBV2	TRBJ1-5	NA	CASAGAGGNQPQHF	TGTGCCAGCGCCGGGGCGGGCGGCAATCAGCCCCAGCATTTT
11	NA	TRBV29-1	TRBJ2-2	NA	CSVMGTGELFF	TGCAGCGTCATGGGGACCGGGGAGCTGTTTTTT
12	NA	TRBV7-8	TRBJ2-5	NA	CASNDLVGTQYF	TGTGCCAGCAACGACCTTGTAGGGACCCAGTACTTC
15	TRBD1	TRBV2	TRBJ1-5	NA	CASRAGTANFQPQHF	TGTGCCAGCAGGGCCGGGACAGCGAATTTTCAGCCCCAGCATTTT
17	TRBD1	TRBV14	TRBJ1-2	few	CASSQEILGVDRDGYTF	TGTGCCAGCAGCCAAGAGATTTTGGGCGTAGACAGGGATGGCTACACCTTC
16	TRBD2	TRBV13	TRBJ2-5	NA	CASSPKPSGGTETQYF	TGTGCCAGCAGCCCCAAGCCTAGCGGGGGTACGGAGACCCAGTACTTC
14	NA	TRBV2	TRBJ2-7	NA	CASSGQGYSYEQYF	TGTGCCAGCAGTGGTCAAGGGTACTCCTACGAGCAGTACTTC
16	TRBD2	TRBV7-2	TRBJ2-1	many	CASSSRTSDVHNEQFF	TGTGCCAGCAGCTCCAGGACTAGCGACGTGCACAATGAGCAGTTCTTC
16	NA	TRBV4-3	TRBJ2-7	NA	CASSQDLGDGFYEQYF	TGCGCCAGCAGCCAAGATCTAGGGGATGGTTTCTACGAGCAGTACTTC
18	NA	TRBV12-3/TRBV12-4	TRBJ2-3	NA	CASSSRSRGRGSTDTQYF	TGTGCCAGCAGTTCCCGAAGTCGGGGCAGAGGTAGCACAGATACGCAGTATTTT
14	NA	TRBV20-1	TRBJ2-1	NA	CSARGHRGYNEQFF	TGCAGTGCTAGAGGTCACCGGGGCTACAATGAGCAGTTCTTC
14	NA	TRBV5-1	TRBJ2-1	NA	CASSLADPPNEQFF	TGCGCCAGCAGCTTGGCGGACCCGCCCAATGAGCAGTTCTTC
15	TRBD2	TRBV7-2	TRBJ2-3	few	CASSQAGGRLYTQYF	TGTGCCAGCAGCCAAGCGGGGGGGCGCCTGTATACGCAGTATTTT
15	TRBD1	TRBV10-3	TRBJ2-7	NA	CAISDPGQDSYEQYF	TGTGCCATCAGTGATCCGGGACAGGACTCCTACGAGCAGTACTTC
17	TRBD2	TRBV9	TRBJ2-2	NA	CASSVGRAGGPTGELFF	TGTGCCAGCAGCGTAGGAAGAGCGGGGGGGCCCACCGGGGAGCTGTTTTTT
17	TRBD1	TRBV5-1	TRBJ2-1	NA	CASSWGRQGLGYNEQFF	TGCGCCAGCAGCTGGGGACGACAGGGTTTGGGCTACAATGAGCAGTTCTTC
14	TRBD2	TRBV20-1	TRBJ2-2	NA	CSARSSGNTGELFF	TGCAGTGCTAGGTCTAGCGGTAACACCGGGGAGCTGTTTTTT
13	NA	TRBV28	TRBJ2-1	many	CASRGGSYNEQFF	TGTGCCAGCAGAGGGGGCTCCTACAATGAGCAGTTCTTC
13	NA	TRBV5-5	TRBJ2-2	NA	CASSLIDAGELFF	TGTGCCAGCAGCTTGATCGACGCGGGGGAGCTGTTTTTT
15	NA	TRBV6-1	TRBJ2-7	NA	CASRPERSFRPEQYF	TGTGCCAGCAGGCCAGAGAGATCGTTCCGGCCCGAGCAGTACTTC
16	TRBD2	TRBV6-2/TRBV6-3	TRBJ2-5	NA	CASSYGRRGGRETQYF	TGTGCCAGCAGTTACGGTCGGCGGGGGGGCCGAGAGACCCAGTACTTC
15	NA	TRBV5-1	TRBJ1-4	few	CASSGPGPVGEKLFF	TGCGCCAGCAGCGGGCCCGGGCCGGTCGGCGAAAAACTGTTTTTT
16	NA	TRBV10-3	TRBJ2-6	few	CAISESGGFGANVLTF	TGTGCCATCAGTGAGTCTGGCGGTTTTGGGGCCAACGTCCTGACTTTC
20	TRBD1	TRBV27	TRBJ1-4	NA	CASSSHTLTGADTDNEKLFF	TGTGCCAGCAGTTCTCACACCCTCACAGGGGCCGACACCGATAATGAAAAACTGTTTTTT
12	NA	TRBV20-1	TRBJ1-4	few	CSARMVFGKLFF	TGCAGCGCGAGGATGGTCTTTGGAAAACTGTTTTTT
13	TRBD1	TRBV18	TRBJ1-6	NA	CASSRTGESPLHF	TGTGCCAGCTCGCGGACAGGGGAATCACCCCTCCACTTT
17	TRBD2	TRBV11-2	TRBJ2-4	NA	CASSLETAGGTKNIQYF	TGTGCCAGCAGCTTGGAGACAGCCGGGGGGACCAAAAACATTCAGTACTTC
15	NA	TRBV7-2	TRBJ2-3	few	CASSLQAGRTDTQYF	TGTGCCAGCAGCTTACAGGCGGGCCGCACAGATACGCAGTATTTT
16	TRBD2	TRBV10-3	TRBJ2-1	few	CAIRPSGTSENNEQFF	TGTGCCATCAGACCGTCCGGGACTAGCGAGAACAATGAGCAGTTCTTC
14	NA	TRBV2	TRBJ2-1	NA	CASSRLAQSNEQFF	TGTGCCAGCAGTCGGCTAGCTCAGAGCAATGAGCAGTTCTTC